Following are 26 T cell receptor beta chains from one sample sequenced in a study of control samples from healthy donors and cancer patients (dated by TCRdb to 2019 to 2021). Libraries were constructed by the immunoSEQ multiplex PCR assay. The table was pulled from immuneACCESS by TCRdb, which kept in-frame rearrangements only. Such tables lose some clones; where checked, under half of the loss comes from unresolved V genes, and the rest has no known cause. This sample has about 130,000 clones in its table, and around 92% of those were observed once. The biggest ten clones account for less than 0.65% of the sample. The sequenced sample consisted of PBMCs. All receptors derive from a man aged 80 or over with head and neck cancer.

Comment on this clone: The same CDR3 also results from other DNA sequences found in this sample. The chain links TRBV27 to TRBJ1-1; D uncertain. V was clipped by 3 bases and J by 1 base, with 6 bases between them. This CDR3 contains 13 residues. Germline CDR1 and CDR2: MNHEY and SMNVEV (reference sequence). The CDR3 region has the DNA TGTGCCAGCAGTTTCAGTGGGAACACTGAAGCTTTCTTT. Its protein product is CASSFSGNTEAFF.

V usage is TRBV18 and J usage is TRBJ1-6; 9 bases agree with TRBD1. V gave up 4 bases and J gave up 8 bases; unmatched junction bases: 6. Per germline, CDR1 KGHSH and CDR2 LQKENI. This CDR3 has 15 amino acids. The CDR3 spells CASSQEGQGYSPLHF. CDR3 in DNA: TGTGCCAGCTCACAAGAGGGACAGGGATATTCACCCCTCCACTTT.

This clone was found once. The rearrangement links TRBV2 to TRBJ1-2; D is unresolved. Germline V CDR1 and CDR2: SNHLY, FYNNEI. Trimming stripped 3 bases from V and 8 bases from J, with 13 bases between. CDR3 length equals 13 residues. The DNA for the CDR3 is TGTGCCAGCAGTGATTGGCCAGCGGGAGGCTACACCTTC. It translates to CASSDWPAGGYTF. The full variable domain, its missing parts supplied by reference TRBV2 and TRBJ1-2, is EPEVTQTPSHQVTQMGQEVILRCVPISNHLYFYWYRQILGQKVEFLVSFYNNEISEKSEIFDDQFSVERPDGSNFTLKIRSTKLEDSAMYFCASSDWPAGGYTFGSGTRLTVV.

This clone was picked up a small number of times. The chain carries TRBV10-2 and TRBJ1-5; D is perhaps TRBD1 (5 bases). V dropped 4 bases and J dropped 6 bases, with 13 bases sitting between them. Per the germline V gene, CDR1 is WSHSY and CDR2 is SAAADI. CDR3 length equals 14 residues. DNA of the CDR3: TGCGCCAGCAGTGTGGGGCCTCCACGTCAGCCCCAGCATTTT. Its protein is CASSVGPPRQPQHF.

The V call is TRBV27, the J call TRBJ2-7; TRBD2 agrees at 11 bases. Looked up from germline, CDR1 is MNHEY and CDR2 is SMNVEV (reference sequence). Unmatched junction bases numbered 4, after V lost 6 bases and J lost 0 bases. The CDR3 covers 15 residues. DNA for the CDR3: TGTGCCAGCAGACTAGCGGGGGTCACCTCCTACGAGCAGTACTTC. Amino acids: CASRLAGVTSYEQYF.

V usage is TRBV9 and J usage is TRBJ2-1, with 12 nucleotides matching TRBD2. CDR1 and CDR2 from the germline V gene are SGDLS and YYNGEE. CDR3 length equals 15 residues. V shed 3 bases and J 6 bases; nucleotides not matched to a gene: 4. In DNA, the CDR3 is TGTGCCAGCAGCGCGCTAGCGGGAGGGGGCAATGAGCAGTTCTTC. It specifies CASSALAGGGNEQFF. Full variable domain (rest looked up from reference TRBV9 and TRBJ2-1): DSGVTQTPKHLITATGQRVTLRCSPRSGDLSVYWYQQSLDQGLQFLIQYYNGEERAKGNILERFSAQQFPDLHSELNLSSLELGDSALYFCASSALAGGGNEQFFGPGTRLTVL.

CDR3 DNA sequence: TGTGCCAGCAGAGGACAGTCGAACACTGAAGCTTTCTTT. Translation gives CASRGQSNTEAFF. This chain links TRBV12-3 or TRBV12-4 with TRBJ1-1; weak D call: TRBD1 (6 bases). The CDR3 has 13 amino acids. Trimming took off 6 bases at V and 1 base at J, with 9 bases between the two ends.

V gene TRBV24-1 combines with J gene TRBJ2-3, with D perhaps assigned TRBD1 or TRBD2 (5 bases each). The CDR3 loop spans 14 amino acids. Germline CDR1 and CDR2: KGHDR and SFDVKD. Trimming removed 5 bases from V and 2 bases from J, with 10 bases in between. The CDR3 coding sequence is TGTGCCACCAGTGCCGGGACCTACACAGATACGCAGTATTTT. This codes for CATSAGTYTDTQYF.

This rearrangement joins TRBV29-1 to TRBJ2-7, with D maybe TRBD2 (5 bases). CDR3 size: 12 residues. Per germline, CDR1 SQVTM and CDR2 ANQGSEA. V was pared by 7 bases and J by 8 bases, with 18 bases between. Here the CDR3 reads CSALLDSTKQYF. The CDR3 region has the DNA TGCAGCGCCTTACTAGACTCTACGAAGCAGTACTTC.

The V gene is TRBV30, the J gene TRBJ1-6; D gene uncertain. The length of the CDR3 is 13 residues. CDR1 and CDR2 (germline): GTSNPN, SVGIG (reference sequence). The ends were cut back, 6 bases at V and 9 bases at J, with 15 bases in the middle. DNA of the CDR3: TGTGCCTGCACCTGGGCGCCAACTTCACCCCTCCACTTT. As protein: CACTWAPTSPLHF.

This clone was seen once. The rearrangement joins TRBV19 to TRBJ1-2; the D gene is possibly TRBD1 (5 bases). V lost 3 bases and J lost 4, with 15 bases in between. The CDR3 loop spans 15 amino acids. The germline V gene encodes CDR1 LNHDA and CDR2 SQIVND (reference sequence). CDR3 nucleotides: TGTGCCAGTAGTATTTTCGGGGGTGACCCCTATGGCTACACCTTC. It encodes CASSIFGGDPYGYTF.

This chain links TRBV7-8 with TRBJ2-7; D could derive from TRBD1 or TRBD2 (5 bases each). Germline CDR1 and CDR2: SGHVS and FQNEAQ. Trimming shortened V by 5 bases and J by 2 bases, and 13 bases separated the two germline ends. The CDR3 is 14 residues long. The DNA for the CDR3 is TGTGCCAGCAGCGGGGGACCCATGACCTACGAGCAGTACTTC. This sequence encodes CASSGGPMTYEQYF.

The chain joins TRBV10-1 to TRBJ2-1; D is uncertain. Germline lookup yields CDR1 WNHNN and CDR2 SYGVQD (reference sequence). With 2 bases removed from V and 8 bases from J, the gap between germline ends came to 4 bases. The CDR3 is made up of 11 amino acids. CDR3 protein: CASSEGHEQFF. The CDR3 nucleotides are TGCGCCAGCAGTGAGGGACATGAGCAGTTCTTC.

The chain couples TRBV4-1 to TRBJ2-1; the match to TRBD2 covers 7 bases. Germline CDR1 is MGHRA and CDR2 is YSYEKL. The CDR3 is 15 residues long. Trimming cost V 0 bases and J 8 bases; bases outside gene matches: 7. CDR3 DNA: TGCGCCAGCAGCCAAGAGCCGACTAGCTTGGATGAGCAGTTCTTC. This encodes CASSQEPTSLDEQFF.

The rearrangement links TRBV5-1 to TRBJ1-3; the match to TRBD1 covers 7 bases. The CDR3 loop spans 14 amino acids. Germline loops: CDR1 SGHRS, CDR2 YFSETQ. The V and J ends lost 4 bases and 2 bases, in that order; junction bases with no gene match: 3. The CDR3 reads CASSKDRTGNTIYF. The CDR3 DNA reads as TGCGCCAGCAGCAAGGACAGGACTGGAAACACCATATATTTT. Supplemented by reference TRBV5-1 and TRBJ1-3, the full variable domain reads KAGVTQTPRYLIKTRGQQVTLSCSPISGHRSVSWYQQTPGQGLQFLFEYFSETQRNKGNFPGRFSGRQFSNSRSEMNVSTLELGDSALYLCASSKDRTGNTIYFGEGSWLTVV.

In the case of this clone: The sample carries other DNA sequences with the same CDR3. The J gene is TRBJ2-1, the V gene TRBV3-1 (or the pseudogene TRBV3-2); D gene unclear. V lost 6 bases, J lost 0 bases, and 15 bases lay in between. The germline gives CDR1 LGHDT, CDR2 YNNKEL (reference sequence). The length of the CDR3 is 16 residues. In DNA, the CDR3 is TGTGCCAGCAGGAGTGGGCATCTGAGCTCCTACAATGAGCAGTTCTTC. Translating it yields CASRSGHLSSYNEQFF.

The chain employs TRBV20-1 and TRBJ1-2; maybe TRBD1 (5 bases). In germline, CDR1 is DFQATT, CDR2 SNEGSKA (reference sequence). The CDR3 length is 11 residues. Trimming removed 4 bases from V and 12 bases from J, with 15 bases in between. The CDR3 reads CSATRGPGNTF. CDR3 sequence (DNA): TGCAGTGCTACCCGAGGGCCAGGGAACACCTTC.

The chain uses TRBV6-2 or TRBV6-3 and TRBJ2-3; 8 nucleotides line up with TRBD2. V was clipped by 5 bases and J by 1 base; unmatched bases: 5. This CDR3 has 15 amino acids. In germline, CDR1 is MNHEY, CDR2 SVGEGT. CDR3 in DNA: TGTGCCAGCAGTGGTACTAGCGGAGGCACAGATACGCAGTATTTT. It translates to CASSGTSGGTDTQYF.

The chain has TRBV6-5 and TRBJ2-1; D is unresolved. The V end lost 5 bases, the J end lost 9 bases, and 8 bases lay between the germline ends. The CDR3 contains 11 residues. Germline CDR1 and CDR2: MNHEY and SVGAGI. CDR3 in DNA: TGTGCCAGCAGTCAGTCTGGTGAGCAGTTCTTC. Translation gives CASSQSGEQFF.

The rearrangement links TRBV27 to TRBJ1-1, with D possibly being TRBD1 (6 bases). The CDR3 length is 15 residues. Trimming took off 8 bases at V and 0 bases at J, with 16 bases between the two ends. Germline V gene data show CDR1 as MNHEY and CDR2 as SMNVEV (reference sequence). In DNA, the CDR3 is TGTGCCAGCGGACTGGGGGGGACATTGAACACTGAAGCTTTCTTT. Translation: CASGLGGTLNTEAFF.

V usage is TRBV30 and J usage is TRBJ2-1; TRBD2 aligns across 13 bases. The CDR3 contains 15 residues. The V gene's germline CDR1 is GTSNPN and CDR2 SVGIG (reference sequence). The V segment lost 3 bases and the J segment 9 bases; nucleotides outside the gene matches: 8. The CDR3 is CAWSVRTSGSREQFF. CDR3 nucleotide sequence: TGTGCCTGGAGCGTTCGGACTAGCGGGAGTCGTGAGCAGTTCTTC.

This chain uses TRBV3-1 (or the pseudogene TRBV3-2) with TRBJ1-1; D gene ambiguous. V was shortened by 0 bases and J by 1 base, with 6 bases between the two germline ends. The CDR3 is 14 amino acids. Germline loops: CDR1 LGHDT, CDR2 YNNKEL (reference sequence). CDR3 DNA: TGTGCCAGCAGCCAAGATTGGGGGAACACTGAAGCTTTCTTT. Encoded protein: CASSQDWGNTEAFF.

The CDR3 DNA is TGTGCCAGCAGCGTAGAGGGACAGGGGCTAGCGGGAATGGAGACCCAGTACTTC. It is translated as CASSVEGQGLAGMETQYF. The chain uses TRBV9 and TRBJ2-5; perhaps TRBD1 as D (10 bases). Germline lookup yields CDR1 SGDLS and CDR2 YYNGEE. V was trimmed by 0 bases and J by 5 bases, leaving 23 bases between them. The CDR3 sequence is 18 residues long.

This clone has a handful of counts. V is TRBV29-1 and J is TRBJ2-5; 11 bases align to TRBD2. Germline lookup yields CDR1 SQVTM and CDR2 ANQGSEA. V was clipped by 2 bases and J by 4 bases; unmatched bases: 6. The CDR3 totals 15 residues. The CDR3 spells CSVEPTSGSVETQYF. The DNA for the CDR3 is TGCAGCGTTGAACCTACTAGCGGGAGCGTAGAGACCCAGTACTTC.

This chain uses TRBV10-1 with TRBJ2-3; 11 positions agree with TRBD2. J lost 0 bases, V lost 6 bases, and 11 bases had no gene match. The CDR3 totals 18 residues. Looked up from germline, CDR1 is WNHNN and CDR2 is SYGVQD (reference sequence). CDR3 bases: TGCGCCAGCAGCGAGAATCCTGGGACTAGCGGCAGCACAGATACGCAGTATTTT. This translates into CASSENPGTSGSTDTQYF.

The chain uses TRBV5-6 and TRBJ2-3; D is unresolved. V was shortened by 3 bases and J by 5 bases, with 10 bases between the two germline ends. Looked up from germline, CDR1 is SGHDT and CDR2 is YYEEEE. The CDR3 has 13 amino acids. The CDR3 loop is CASSSPLGDTQYF. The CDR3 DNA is TGTGCCAGCAGCTCCCCACTCGGAGATACGCAGTATTTT.